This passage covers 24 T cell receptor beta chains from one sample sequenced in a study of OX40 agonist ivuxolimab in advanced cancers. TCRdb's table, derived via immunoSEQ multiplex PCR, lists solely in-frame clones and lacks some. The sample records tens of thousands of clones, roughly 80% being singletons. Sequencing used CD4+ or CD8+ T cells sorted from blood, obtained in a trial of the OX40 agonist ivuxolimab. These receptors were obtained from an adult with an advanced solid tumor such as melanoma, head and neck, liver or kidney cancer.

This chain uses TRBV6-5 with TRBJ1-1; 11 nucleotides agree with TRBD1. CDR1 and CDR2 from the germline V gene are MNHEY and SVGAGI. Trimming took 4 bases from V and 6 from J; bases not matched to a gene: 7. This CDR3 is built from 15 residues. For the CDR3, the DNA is TGTGCCAGCAGTTCAGGACAGGGGGCAAGTTCTGAAGCTTTCTTT. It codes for CASSSGQGASSEAFF.

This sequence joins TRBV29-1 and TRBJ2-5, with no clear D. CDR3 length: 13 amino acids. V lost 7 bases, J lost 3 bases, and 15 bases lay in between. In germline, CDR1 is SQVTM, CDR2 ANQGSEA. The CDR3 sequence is CSARGSFKETQYF. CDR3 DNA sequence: TGCAGCGCCCGAGGTAGTTTCAAAGAGACCCAGTACTTC.

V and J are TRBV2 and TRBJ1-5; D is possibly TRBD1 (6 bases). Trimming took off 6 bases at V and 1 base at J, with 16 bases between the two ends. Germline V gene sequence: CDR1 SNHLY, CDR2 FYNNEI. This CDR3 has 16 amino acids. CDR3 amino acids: CASRQGIGTSNQPQHF. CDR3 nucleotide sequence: TGTGCCAGCAGACAGGGTATCGGTACAAGCAATCAGCCCCAGCATTTT. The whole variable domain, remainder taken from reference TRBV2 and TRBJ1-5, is EPEVTQTPSHQVTQMGQEVILRCVPISNHLYFYWYRQILGQKVEFLVSFYNNEISEKSEIFDDQFSVERPDGSNFTLKIRSTKLEDSAMYFCASRQGIGTSNQPQHFGDGTRLSIL.

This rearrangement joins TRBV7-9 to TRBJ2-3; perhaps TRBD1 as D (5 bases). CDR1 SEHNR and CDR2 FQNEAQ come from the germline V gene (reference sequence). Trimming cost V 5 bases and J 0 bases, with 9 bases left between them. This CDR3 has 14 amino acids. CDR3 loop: CASSDSRSTDTQYF. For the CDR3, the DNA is TGTGCCAGCAGCGACAGCCGTAGCACAGATACGCAGTATTTT.

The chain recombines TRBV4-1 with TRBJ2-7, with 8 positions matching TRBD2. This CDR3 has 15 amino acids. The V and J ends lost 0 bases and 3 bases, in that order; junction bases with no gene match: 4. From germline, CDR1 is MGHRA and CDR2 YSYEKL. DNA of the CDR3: TGCGCCAGCAGCCAAGAAGCGGGAGCTCTCTACGAGCAGTACTTC. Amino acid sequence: CASSQEAGALYEQYF.

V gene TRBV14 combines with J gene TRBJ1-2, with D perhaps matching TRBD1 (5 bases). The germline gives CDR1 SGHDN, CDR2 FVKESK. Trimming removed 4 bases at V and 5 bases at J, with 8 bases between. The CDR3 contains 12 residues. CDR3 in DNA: TGTGCCAGCAGCCGCACAGGTTATGGCTACACCTTC. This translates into CASSRTGYGYTF.

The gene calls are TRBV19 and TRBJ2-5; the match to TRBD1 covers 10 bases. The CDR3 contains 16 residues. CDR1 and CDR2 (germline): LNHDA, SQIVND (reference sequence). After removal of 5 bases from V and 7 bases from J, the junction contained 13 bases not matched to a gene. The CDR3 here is CASSPQTGGDYLTQYF. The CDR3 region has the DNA TGTGCCAGTAGTCCACAGACAGGGGGCGATTACTTGACCCAGTACTTC.

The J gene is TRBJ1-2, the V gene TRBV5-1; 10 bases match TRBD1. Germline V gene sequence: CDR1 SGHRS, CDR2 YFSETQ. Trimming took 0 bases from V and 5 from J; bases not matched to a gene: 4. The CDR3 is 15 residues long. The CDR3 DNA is TGCGCCAGCAGCTTGGGACAGGGGGCAGGTTATGGCTACACCTTC. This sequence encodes CASSLGQGAGYGYTF.

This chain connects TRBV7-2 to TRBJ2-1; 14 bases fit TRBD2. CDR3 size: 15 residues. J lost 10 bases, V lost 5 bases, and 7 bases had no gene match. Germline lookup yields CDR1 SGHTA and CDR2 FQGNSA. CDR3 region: CASSTGLAGVGEQFF. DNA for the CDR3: TGTGCCAGCAGCACGGGACTAGCGGGAGTAGGGGAGCAGTTCTTC.

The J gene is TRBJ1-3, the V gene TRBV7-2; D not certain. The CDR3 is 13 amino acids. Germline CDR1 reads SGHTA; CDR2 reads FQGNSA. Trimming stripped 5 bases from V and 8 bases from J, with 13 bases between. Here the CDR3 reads CASSLEFLDTIYF. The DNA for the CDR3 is TGTGCCAGCAGCCTCGAGTTTCTTGACACCATATATTTT.

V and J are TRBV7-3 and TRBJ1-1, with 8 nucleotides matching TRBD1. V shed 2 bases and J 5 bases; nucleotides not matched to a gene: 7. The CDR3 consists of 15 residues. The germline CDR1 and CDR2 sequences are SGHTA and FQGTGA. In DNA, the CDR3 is TGTGCCAGCAGCTTACAAGGACAGGGAGGAACTGAAGCTTTCTTT. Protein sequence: CASSLQGQGGTEAFF.

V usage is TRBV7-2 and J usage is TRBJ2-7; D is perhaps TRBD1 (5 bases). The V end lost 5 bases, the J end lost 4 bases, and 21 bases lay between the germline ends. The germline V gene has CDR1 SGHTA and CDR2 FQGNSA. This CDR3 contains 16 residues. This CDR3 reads CASSPGAVGVRYEQYF. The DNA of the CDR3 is TGTGCCAGCAGCCCTGGGGCCGTGGGCGTAAGATACGAGCAGTACTTC.

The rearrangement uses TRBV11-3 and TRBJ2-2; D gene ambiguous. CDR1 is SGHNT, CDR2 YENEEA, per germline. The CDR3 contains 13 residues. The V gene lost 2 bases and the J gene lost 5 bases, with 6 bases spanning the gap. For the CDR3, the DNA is TGTGCCAGCAGCTTAAACCCTACCGGGGAGCTGTTTTTT. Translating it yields CASSLNPTGELFF.

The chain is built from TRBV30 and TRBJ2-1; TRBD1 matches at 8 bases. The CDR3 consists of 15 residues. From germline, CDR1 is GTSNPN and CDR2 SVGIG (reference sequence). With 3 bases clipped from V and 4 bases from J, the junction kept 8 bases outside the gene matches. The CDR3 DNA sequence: TGTGCCTGGAGACGGCCGGGACAGGTGTACAATGAGCAGTTCTTC. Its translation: CAWRRPGQVYNEQFF.

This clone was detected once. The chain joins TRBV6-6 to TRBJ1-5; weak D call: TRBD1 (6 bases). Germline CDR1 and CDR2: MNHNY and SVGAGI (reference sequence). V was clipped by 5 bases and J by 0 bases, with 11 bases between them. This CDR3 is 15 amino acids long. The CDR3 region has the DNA TGTGCCAGCAGTGGAGGGGGTTATAGCAATCAGCCCCAGCATTTT. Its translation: CASSGGGYSNQPQHF.

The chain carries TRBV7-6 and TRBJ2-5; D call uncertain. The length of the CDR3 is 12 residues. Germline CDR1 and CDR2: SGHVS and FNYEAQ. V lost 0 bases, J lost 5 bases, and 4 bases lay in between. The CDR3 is CASSLAEETQYF. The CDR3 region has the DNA TGTGCCAGCAGCTTAGCGGAGGAGACCCAGTACTTC. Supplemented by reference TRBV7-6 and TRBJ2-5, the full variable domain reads GAGVSQSPRYKVTKRGQDVALRCDPISGHVSLYWYRQALGQGPEFLTYFNYEAQQDKSGLPNDRFSAERPEGSISTLTIQRTEQRDSAMYRCASSLAEETQYFGPGTRLLVL.

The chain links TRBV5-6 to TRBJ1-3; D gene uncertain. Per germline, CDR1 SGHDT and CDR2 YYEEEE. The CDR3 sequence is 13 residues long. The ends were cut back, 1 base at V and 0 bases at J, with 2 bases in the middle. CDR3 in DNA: TGTGCCAGCAGCTTGTCCTCTGGAAACACCATATATTTT. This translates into CASSLSSGNTIYF.

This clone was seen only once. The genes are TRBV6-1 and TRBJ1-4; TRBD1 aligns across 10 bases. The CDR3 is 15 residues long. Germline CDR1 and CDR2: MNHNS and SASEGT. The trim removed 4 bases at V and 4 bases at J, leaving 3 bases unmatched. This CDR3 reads CASSAGTGVNEKLFF. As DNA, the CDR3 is TGTGCCAGCAGTGCGGGGACAGGGGTTAATGAAAAACTGTTTTTT.

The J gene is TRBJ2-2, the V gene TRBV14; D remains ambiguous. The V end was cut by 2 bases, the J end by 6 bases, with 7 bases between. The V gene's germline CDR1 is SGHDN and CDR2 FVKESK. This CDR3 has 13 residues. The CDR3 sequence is CASSQMSAGELFF. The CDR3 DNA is TGTGCCAGCAGCCAAATGTCCGCCGGGGAGCTGTTTTTT.

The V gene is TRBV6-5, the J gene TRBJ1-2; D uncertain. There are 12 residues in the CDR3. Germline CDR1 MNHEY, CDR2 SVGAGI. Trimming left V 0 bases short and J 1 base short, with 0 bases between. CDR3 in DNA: TGTGCCAGCAGTTACTCTAACTATGGCTACACCTTC. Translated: CASSYSNYGYTF.

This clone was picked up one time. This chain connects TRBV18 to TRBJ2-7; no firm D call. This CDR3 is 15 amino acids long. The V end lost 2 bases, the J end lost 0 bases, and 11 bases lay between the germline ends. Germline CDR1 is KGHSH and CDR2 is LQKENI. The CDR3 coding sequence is TGTGCCAGCTCACCAAGTCAAGAGAGCTCCTACGAGCAGTACTTC. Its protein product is CASSPSQESSYEQYF.

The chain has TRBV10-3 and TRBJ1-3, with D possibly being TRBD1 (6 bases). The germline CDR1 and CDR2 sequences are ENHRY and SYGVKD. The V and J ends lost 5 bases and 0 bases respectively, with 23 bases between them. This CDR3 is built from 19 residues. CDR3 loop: CAISQRDTKNYYSGNTIYF. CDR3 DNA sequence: TGTGCCATCAGTCAGCGGGACACCAAGAACTACTACTCTGGAAACACCATATATTTT.

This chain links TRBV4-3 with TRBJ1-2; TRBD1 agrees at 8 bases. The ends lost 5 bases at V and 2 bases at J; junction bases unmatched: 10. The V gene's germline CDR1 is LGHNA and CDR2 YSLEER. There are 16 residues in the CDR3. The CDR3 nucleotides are TGCGCCAGCAGCTCCTTCCGCGGACAGGGAAACTATGGCTACACCTTC. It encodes CASSSFRGQGNYGYTF.

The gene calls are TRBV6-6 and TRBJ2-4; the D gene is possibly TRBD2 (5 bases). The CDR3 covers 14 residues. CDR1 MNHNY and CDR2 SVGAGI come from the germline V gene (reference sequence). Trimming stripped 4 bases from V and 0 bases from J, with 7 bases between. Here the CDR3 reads CASSFGVAKNIQYF. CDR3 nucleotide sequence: TGTGCCAGCAGTTTCGGGGTAGCCAAAAACATTCAGTACTTC.